The 27 T cell receptor beta chains presented below share a single source sample, sequenced in a study of blood T cells in healthy people across ages. The second PCR ran about 6 to 12 cycles with a sample-barcoded 5' primer and J-beta primers. Each CDR3 protein gets one entry after TCRdb re-called the 5' RACE reads with MiXCR. This table has about 930,000 distinct CDR3 sequences, almost 30% appearing once. The same data also went into a second study, on T cells of mothers and their children.

Sequenced sample: blood. Receptor source: a woman aged 40 to 49 in good health.

The rearrangement links TRBV15 to TRBJ2-3; D might be TRBD1 or TRBD2, each matching 5 bases. The V end lost 8 bases, the J end lost 0 bases, and 9 bases lay between the germline ends. The CDR3 runs to 13 residues. The germline V gene has CDR1 LNHNV and CDR2 YYDKDF (reference sequence). Here the CDR3 reads CATLGRSTDTQYF. As DNA, the CDR3 is TGTGCCACCTTGGGACGGAGCACAGATACGCAGTATTTT.

V is TRBV5-6 and J is TRBJ1-1; TRBD1 aligns across 8 bases. Germline V lookup: CDR1 SGHDT, CDR2 YYEEEE. Trimming removed 4 bases from V and 1 base from J; junction bases left unmatched: 6. There are 15 residues in the CDR3. In nucleotides, the CDR3 is TGTGCCAGCAGCATACGACAGGGGAGGAACACTGAAGCTTTCTTT. Translated, it gives CASSIRQGRNTEAFF. Full variable domain (rest looked up from reference TRBV5-6 and TRBJ1-1): DAGVTQSPTHLIKTRGQQVTLRCSPKSGHDTVSWYQQALGQGPQFIFQYYEEEERQRGNFPDRFSGHQFPNYSSELNVNALLLGDSALYLCASSIRQGRNTEAFFGQGTRLTVV.

This chain uses TRBV3-1 with TRBJ1-1; D ambiguous. The CDR3 extends over 15 amino acids. V lost 0 bases and J 4 bases, leaving 12 bases between the germline ends. CDR1 and CDR2 from the germline V gene are LGHDT and YNNKEL (reference sequence). The CDR3, as DNA: TGTGCCAGCAGCCAAGAACCCGGACGGGGCACTGAAGCTTTCTTT. Protein sequence: CASSQEPGRGTEAFF.

The chain links TRBV28 to TRBJ2-5; 7 bases fit TRBD1. The V and J ends lost 3 bases and 2 bases, in that order; junction bases with no gene match: 9. CDR3 length equals 16 residues. The germline V gene has CDR1 MDHEN and CDR2 SYDVKM. This CDR3 is CASSLPAGTEQETQYF. For the CDR3, the DNA is TGTGCCAGCAGTTTGCCAGCCGGGACAGAACAAGAGACCCAGTACTTC.

The chain couples TRBV4-1 to TRBJ2-1; 11 bases fit TRBD2. Looked up from germline, CDR1 is MGHRA and CDR2 is YSYEKL. V dropped 4 bases and J dropped 7; count of bases not matched to a gene: 9. The CDR3 has 16 amino acids. CDR3 amino acids: CASSLRALAGGNEQFF. DNA of the CDR3: TGCGCCAGCAGCCTAAGGGCGCTAGCGGGGGGAAATGAGCAGTTCTTC.

This clonotype was detected only a few times. The chain links TRBV28 to TRBJ2-7; 11 nucleotides agree with TRBD1. The CDR3 is made up of 15 amino acids. Germline lookup yields CDR1 MDHEN and CDR2 SYDVKM. J was trimmed by 7 bases and V by 5 bases; bases with no gene match: 10. CDR3 nucleotide sequence: TGTGCCAGCAGTCCCAGCGGGACAGGGGGTTGGGAGCAGTACTTC. Residues: CASSPSGTGGWEQYF. Full variable domain (outside the CDR3, taken from reference TRBV28 and TRBJ2-7): DVKVTQSSRYLVKRTGEKVFLECVQDMDHENMFWYRQDPGLGLRLIYFSYDVKMKEKGDIPEGYSVSREKKERFSLILESASTNQTSMYLCASSPSGTGGWEQYFGPGTRLTVT.

This clonotype was counted a few times. The chain recombines TRBV7-8 with TRBJ2-1; TRBD1 aligns across 8 bases. The germline gives CDR1 SGHVS, CDR2 FQNEAQ. CDR3 size: 14 residues. After removal of 5 bases from V and 7 bases from J, the junction contained 7 bases not matched to a gene. The CDR3 coding sequence is TGTGCCAGCAGCGAGAGAACAGGGGGGAATGAGCAGTTCTTC. This encodes CASSERTGGNEQFF.

V gene TRBV7-9 combines with J gene TRBJ2-5; either TRBD1 or TRBD2 may fit D (5 bases each). Per the germline V gene, CDR1 is SEHNR and CDR2 is FQNEAQ (reference sequence). The length of the CDR3 is 17 residues. V was clipped by 7 bases and J by 1 base, with 22 bases between them. The CDR3, as DNA: TGTGCCAGCACCCGCTGGGGGATCAACCCAACCCAAGAGACCCAGTACTTC. It yields the protein CASTRWGINPTQETQYF.

This clonotype was recorded many times. The chain recombines TRBV29-1 with TRBJ2-5, with a tentative D call TRBD1 (5 bases). The CDR3 spans 15 residues. With 4 bases removed from V and 4 bases from J, the gap between germline ends came to 19 bases. Germline V gene data show CDR1 as SQVTM and CDR2 as ANQGSEA. The CDR3 loop reads CSVGWSRGWGETQYF. Here the CDR3 DNA reads TGCAGCGTTGGATGGAGTAGGGGATGGGGAGAGACCCAGTACTTC.

J is TRBJ1-2 and V is TRBV9; D unresolved. The CDR3 spans 15 residues. The V gene's germline CDR1 is SGDLS and CDR2 YYNGEE. Trimming cost V 0 bases and J 0 bases, with 9 bases left between them. The CDR3 bases are TGTGCCAGCAGCGTAGGAGTTACCTCTAACTATGGCTACACCTTC. Amino acids: CASSVGVTSNYGYTF.

This clonotype was seen ten or more times. The junction departs from the called germline gene at one end, perhaps through a read error. This CDR3 is CASSSRGSGANVLTF. DNA of the CDR3: TGTGCCAGCAGTTCCAGGGGGTCGGGGGCCAACGTCCTGACTTTC. The chain is built from TRBV5-1 and TRBJ2-6, with 7 positions matching TRBD1. The germline CDR1 and CDR2 sequences are SGHRS and YFSETQ. The length of the CDR3 is 15 residues.

V is TRBV7-8 and J is TRBJ1-1, with D possibly matching TRBD1 (5 bases). The CDR3 is made up of 14 amino acids. V was shortened by 9 bases and J by 1 base, with 15 bases between the two germline ends. Germline lookup yields CDR1 SGHVS and CDR2 FQNEAQ. In DNA form, the CDR3 reads TGTGCCAGTCTCCCGGGGCTCAGGAACACTGAAGCTTTCTTT. Residues: CASLPGLRNTEAFF.

The V gene is TRBV20-1, the J gene TRBJ1-1, with D possibly being TRBD1 (5 bases). Between the trimmed V and J ends, which lost 5 bases and 0 bases, there was a span of 19 bases. CDR3 length: 16 amino acids. Germline V gene data show CDR1 as DFQATT and CDR2 as SNEGSKA (reference sequence). The CDR3 loop is CSASGTPGFMNTEAFF. The DNA of the CDR3 is TGCAGTGCTTCAGGGACCCCTGGGTTTATGAACACTGAAGCTTTCTTT.

Of note for this clonotype: This sequence may be a read error, since a much larger clone differs from it by one base. CDR3 sequence reads: CATTGTAVRLKSSYEQYF. The CDR3 DNA reads TGTGCCACCACCGGGACAGCGGTCAGATTGAAGAGCTCCTACGAGCAGTACTTC. The chain couples TRBV15 to TRBJ2-7, with TRBD1 matching over 7 bases. The J segment lost 0 bases and the V segment lost 7 bases, leaving 18 bases of the junction unmatched. Germline V gene data show CDR1 as LNHNV and CDR2 as YYDKDF (reference sequence). The CDR3 extends over 18 amino acids. The variable domain in full, completed from reference TRBV15 and TRBJ2-7, reads DAMVIQNPRYQVTQFGKPVTLSCSQTLNHNVMYWYQQKSSQAPKLLFHYYDKDFNNEADTPDNFQSRRPNTSFCFLDIRSPGLGDTAMYLCATTGTAVRLKSSYEQYFGPGTRLTVT.

The V gene is TRBV12-3 or TRBV12-4, the J gene TRBJ1-1, with a weak D call TRBD1 (6 bases). The germline V and J ends were trimmed by 1 base and 0 bases, with 12 bases remaining between them. This CDR3 is 16 amino acids long. As DNA, the CDR3 is TGTGCCAGCAGTTTAGGGCAGGGGAACATGAACACTGAAGCTTTCTTT. It yields the protein CASSLGQGNMNTEAFF.

This chain links TRBV7-9 with TRBJ2-3, with TRBD1 matching over 7 bases. The junction had 10 bases not matched to a gene; V was cut back by 6 bases and J by 1 base. The CDR3 consists of 16 residues. Germline lookup yields CDR1 SEHNR and CDR2 FQNEAQ (reference sequence). CDR3 DNA sequence: TGTGCCAGCAGTTACCGGGACAGTGACGGCACAGATACGCAGTATTTT. Protein product: CASSYRDSDGTDTQYF.

The rearrangement joins TRBV7-2 to TRBJ2-5; D not resolved. V was trimmed by 3 bases and J by 5 bases, leaving 16 bases between them. Looked up from germline, CDR1 is SGHTA and CDR2 is FQGNSA. This CDR3 comprises 15 residues. The CDR3 nucleotides read TGTGCCAGCAGCTTCTGGGGTTCTATCAGCGAGACCCAGTACTTC. Protein: CASSFWGSISETQYF.

This clonotype was seen at least ten times. The CDR3 is CATSDTQGVYYGYTF. In DNA, the CDR3 is TGTGCCACCAGTGATACTCAGGGGGTTTACTATGGCTACACCTTC. The chain recombines TRBV24-1 with TRBJ1-2, with TRBD1 identical over 7 bases. Germline CDR1 is KGHDR and CDR2 is SFDVKD. The CDR3 runs 15 residues. The junction had 6 bases not matched to a gene; V was cut back by 3 bases and J by 3 bases.

This clonotype was picked up a small number of times. The chain is built from TRBV10-3 and TRBJ2-1, with 10 nucleotides matching TRBD1. The CDR3 is made up of 16 amino acids. The germline V gene has CDR1 ENHRY and CDR2 SYGVKD. Trimming at V came to 4 bases and at J to 4 bases, leaving 7 bases not matched to a gene. CDR3 sequence: CAISGTGTGVYNEQFF. DNA of the CDR3: TGTGCCATCAGTGGCACCGGGACAGGGGTTTACAATGAGCAGTTCTTC.

The chain employs TRBV14 and TRBJ1-1; D remains ambiguous. In germline, CDR1 is SGHDN, CDR2 FVKESK. Trimming cost V 1 base and J 4 bases, with 22 bases left between them. The CDR3 contains 18 residues. The CDR3 protein is CASSQGGWSQSVSTEAFF. The DNA of the CDR3 is TGTGCCAGCAGCCAAGGTGGTTGGTCTCAGTCAGTGAGCACTGAAGCTTTCTTT.

This clonotype occurred many times. This chain connects TRBV27 to TRBJ2-1; maybe TRBD1 (5 bases). This CDR3 has 14 residues. Germline V gene lookup returns CDR1 MNHEY and CDR2 SMNVEV (reference sequence). The V end was cut by 2 bases, the J end by 3 bases, with 8 bases between. CDR3 DNA sequence: TGTGCCAGCAGTTTACAGGGTATCTACAATGAGCAGTTCTTC. Translated: CASSLQGIYNEQFF.

This clonotype was seen repeatedly, ten times or more. The V and J genes are TRBV20-1 and TRBJ2-1; the D gene is possibly TRBD1 (6 bases). V was cut by 4 bases and J by 12 bases, with 22 bases left in between. The CDR3 has 14 residues. The V gene's germline CDR1 is DFQATT and CDR2 SNEGSKA (reference sequence). CDR3 in amino acids: CSATLDSQGIGQFF. The CDR3 DNA reads TGCAGTGCTACACTCGACTCACAGGGTATCGGGCAGTTCTTC.

This clonotype is a singleton in its sample. With a much larger clone just one base away, this may be a read error. The chain recombines TRBV18 with TRBJ2-4; maybe TRBD1 (6 bases). This CDR3 comprises 14 residues. V was clipped by 1 base and J by 13 bases, with 17 bases between them. Germline V CDR1 and CDR2: KGHSH, LQKENI. In DNA form, the CDR3 reads TGTGCCAGCTCACCACAGTCAGGGGACAATGAGCAGTACTTC. Amino acids: CASSPQSGDNEQYF. The variable domain in full, with the rest retrieved from reference TRBV18 and TRBJ2-4, is NAGVMQNPRHLVRRRGQEARLRCSPMKGHSHVYWYRQLPEEGLKFMVYLQKENIIDESGMPKERFSAEFPKEGPSILRIQQVVRGDSAAYFCASSPQSGDNEQYFGAGTRLSVL.

The gene calls are TRBV27 and TRBJ1-2; 8 bases fit TRBD1. The CDR3 covers 14 residues. In germline, CDR1 is MNHEY, CDR2 SMNVEV (reference sequence). J gave up 7 bases and V 4 bases, and 8 bases lay outside the gene matches. CDR3 in amino acids: CASSSRQGAGGYTF. The CDR3 DNA reads as TGTGCCAGCAGTTCCCGTCAGGGGGCCGGTGGCTACACCTTC.

This clonotype was seen at least ten times. The chain couples TRBV2 to TRBJ1-1; D is unresolved. This CDR3 has 17 residues. The V and J ends lost 2 bases and 1 base respectively, with 17 bases between them. Germline-derived CDR1 and CDR2 are SNHLY and FYNNEI. The CDR3 is CASSEFQLRARNTEAFF. CDR3 nucleotide sequence: TGTGCCAGCAGTGAATTCCAGCTGAGGGCTAGGAACACTGAAGCTTTCTTT.

The DNA of the CDR3 is TGTGCCAGCAGCTTAAGTGGGTTCACCCGCCACTTT. Translated, it gives CASSLSGFTRHF. The rearrangement joins TRBV7-2 to TRBJ1-6, with unresolved D. The CDR3 has 12 amino acids. Germline CDR1 SGHTA, CDR2 FQGNSA. V lost 2 bases, J lost 18 bases, and 14 bases lay in between.

This clonotype turned up a few times. The chain has TRBV12-3 or TRBV12-4 and TRBJ2-5; perhaps TRBD1 as D (5 bases). V was cut by 6 bases and J by 5 bases, with 19 bases left in between. This CDR3 is 15 amino acids long. The chain's CDR3 is CASRSSGFVGETQYF. DNA of the CDR3: TGTGCCAGCAGGTCATCAGGGTTTGTCGGCGAGACCCAGTACTTC.